This passage covers 19 T cell receptor beta chains from one sample sequenced in a study of GPR56 and killer-like receptors on CD4 memory cells. TCRdb re-called the reads, yielding one record per CDR3 amino acid sequence without DNA. The table lists approximately 3,000 distinct CDR3 sequences. Five CD4+ populations, defined by killer cell lectin-like receptor and GPR56 markers, were sorted by FACS. The sample taken for sequencing was memory CD4+ T cells from blood. The receptor set was obtained from a human donor in good health.

J is TRBJ2-3 and V is TRBV9. Germline V gene data show CDR1 as SGDLS and CDR2 as YYNGEE. The CDR3 loop spans 14 amino acids. The CDR3 loop is CASSVGPNTDTQYF.

By frequency, this clonotype is large (0.1 to 1%). This chain uses TRBV19 with TRBJ2-3; TCRdb reports TRBD1, a call that lacks DNA to check it against. The length of the CDR3 is 14 residues. Germline CDR1 is LNHDA and CDR2 is SQIVND (reference sequence). The CDR3 here is CASQRVGGTDTQYF.

The chain recombines TRBV12-3 or TRBV12-4 with TRBJ2-5. This CDR3 has 14 amino acids. The CDR3 sequence: CASSLYGDKETQYF.

The J gene is TRBJ1-2, the V gene TRBV2; TCRdb's D call, TRBD1, is unchecked because there is no DNA. The CDR3 covers 13 residues. Looked up from germline, CDR1 is SNHLY and CDR2 is FYNNEI. The CDR3 loop reads CASRPTLGGGYTF.

This clonotype is called medium-sized based on its frequency. The chain links TRBV6-2 or TRBV6-3 to TRBJ2-7; TCRdb's assignment of TRBD1 cannot be checked, as there is no DNA. This CDR3 contains 13 residues. Germline-derived CDR1 and CDR2 are MNHEY and SVGEGT. CDR3 sequence: CASGRDRGNEQYF.

The gene calls are TRBV11-2 and TRBJ1-2; TCRdb gives TRBD1 as the D gene, but with no DNA this cannot be confirmed. The CDR3 totals 13 residues. Germline assignment: CDR1 SGHAT and CDR2 FQNNGV. CDR3 loop: CASSSTPGVGYTF.

In terms of frequency, this clonotype is medium-sized. The V and J genes are TRBV6-5 and TRBJ2-5. The CDR3 totals 11 residues. The germline V gene encodes CDR1 MNHEY and CDR2 SVGAGI. CDR3 amino acids: CASGFRETQYF.

Here the CDR3 reads CSALGGGAADTQYF. This chain links TRBV20-1 with TRBJ2-3; TCRdb reports TRBD1, a call that lacks DNA to check it against. The germline gives CDR1 DFQATT, CDR2 SNEGSKA (reference sequence). This CDR3 spans 14 amino acids.

Considering frequency, this clonotype is medium-sized. The chain has TRBV6-2 or TRBV6-3 and TRBJ2-3; with no DNA, the TCRdb D assignment of TRBD2 cannot be verified. This CDR3 is 16 amino acids long. The germline gives CDR1 MNHEY, CDR2 SVGEGT. The CDR3 sequence: CASSHAQRGSTDTQYF.

The chain combines TRBV2 with TRBJ2-7; TCRdb reports TRBD1, a call that lacks DNA to check it against. The length of the CDR3 is 14 residues. Germline V CDR1 and CDR2: SNHLY, FYNNEI. This chain's CDR3 is CASSAWDSSYEQYF.

This rearrangement joins TRBV2 to TRBJ1-4. The CDR3 extends over 11 amino acids. Germline V CDR1 and CDR2: SNHLY, FYNNEI. CDR3 protein: CASSESEKLFF.

This clonotype is labeled medium-sized based on frequency. The chain carries TRBV19 and TRBJ2-1; TCRdb selects TRBD2, and the lack of DNA leaves this call unchecked. The CDR3 is 17 amino acids. Germline V gene lookup returns CDR1 LNHDA and CDR2 SQIVND (reference sequence). CDR3 sequence reads: CASSNLRGGGQTNEQFF.

The chain couples TRBV6-1 to TRBJ2-3; TCRdb names TRBD2, which stays unverified in the absence of DNA. The CDR3 spans 17 residues. From germline, CDR1 is MNHNS and CDR2 SASEGT. The CDR3: CASSEGLAGVTTDTQYF.

This clonotype counts as large (0.1 to 1%) by frequency. This chain uses TRBV19 with TRBJ1-3. CDR3 length: 15 residues. In germline, CDR1 is LNHDA, CDR2 SQIVND (reference sequence). CDR3 residues: CASSISQASGNTIYF. Combining the CDR3 with reference TRBV19 and TRBJ1-3 gives the whole variable domain DGGITQSPKYLFRKEGQNVTLSCEQNLNHDAMYWYRQDPGQGLRLIYYSQIVNDFQKGDIAEGYSVSREKKESFPLTVTSAQKNPTAFYLCASSISQASGNTIYFGEGSWLTVV.

The chain is built from TRBV11-2 and TRBJ2-1. CDR3 length: 15 amino acids. Germline V gives CDR1 SGHAT, CDR2 FQNNGV. The CDR3 sequence is CAAARIMGSYNEQFF.

This clonotype is medium-sized by frequency. The rearrangement joins TRBV5-4 to TRBJ2-2; TCRdb reports TRBD1, a call that lacks DNA to check it against. This CDR3 contains 17 residues. The germline CDR1 and CDR2 sequences are SGHNT and YYREEE (reference sequence). The CDR3 loop is CASSSASGTGGTGELFF.

This chain links TRBV12-3 or TRBV12-4 with TRBJ2-3; TCRdb's D call, TRBD2, is unchecked because there is no DNA. The CDR3 sequence is 18 residues long. The CDR3 spells CASSRYSGGLASTDTQYF.

This clonotype ranks as medium-sized in terms of frequency. V usage is TRBV19 and J usage is TRBJ2-7; TCRdb selects TRBD1, and the lack of DNA leaves this call unchecked. The germline gives CDR1 LNHDA, CDR2 SQIVND (reference sequence). The CDR3 has 15 amino acids. The CDR3 protein is CASSIGGGSSYEQYF.

This rearrangement joins TRBV6-1 to TRBJ1-5. The CDR3 is 13 amino acids. Germline CDR1 is MNHNS and CDR2 is SASEGT. CDR3 region: CASTPQRNQPQHF.